These 2 T cell receptor beta chains came from one sample sequenced in a study of T cells after posttransplantation cyclophosphamide. Profiled with immunoSEQ multiplex PCR; TCRdb holds only in-frame clones, not every one. The repertoire has about 3,100 clones, none seen only once; the ten largest take approximately 31%. Busulfan-fludarabine conditioning, marrow transplant, and cyclophosphamide on days +3 and +4 were administered. Source: PBMCs, taken after allogeneic stem cell transplant with posttransplant cyclophosphamide. These receptors all stem from a female patient in her forties or fifties who received an allogeneic stem cell transplant from a related donor, was CMV-positive, and had no GVHD. Some T cells may arise from the graft donor.

This clone has at least ten counts. This chain joins TRBV5-4 and TRBJ2-5, with D tentatively TRBD2 (5 bases). Germline V lookup: CDR1 SGHNT, CDR2 YYREEE (reference sequence). This CDR3 comprises 13 residues. Trimming took off 7 bases at V and 2 bases at J, with 12 bases between the two ends. The DNA for the CDR3 is TGTGCCAGCGCGCCGGGGTATCAAGAGACCCAGTACTTC. It translates to CASAPGYQETQYF.

Sample share makes this clone medium-sized (0.01 to 0.1%). The rearrangement uses TRBV5-4 and TRBJ2-3; 8 nucleotides match TRBD2. The CDR3 sequence is 16 residues long. Per germline, CDR1 SGHNT and CDR2 YYREEE (reference sequence). Unmatched junction bases numbered 8, after V lost 4 bases and J lost 1 base. The CDR3 coding sequence is TGTGCCAGCAGCCTCGGGGGGGGGCGCGGCACAGATACGCAGTATTTT. Protein sequence: CASSLGGGRGTDTQYF.